The 13 T cell receptor beta chains below were found in one sample sequenced in a study of PD-1 blockade in classical Hodgkin lymphoma. Generated by immunoSEQ multiplex PCR, the TCRdb table keeps only in-frame clones and is missing some. The top ten hold about 7.8% of the sample, which has 35,000 to 45,000 clones, around 88% seen once. Every patient was affected by relapse after autologous stem cell transplantation, while exposure to brentuximab vedotin was not uniform. The sample in question was peripheral blood mononuclear cells (PBMCs), obtained before the second cycle of nivolumab. These receptors were collected from a human donor with classical Hodgkin lymphoma.

CDR3 in amino acids: CAISESEVSEQYF. For the CDR3, the DNA is TGTGCCATCAGTGAGTCAGAGGTCAGTGAGCAGTACTTC. The chain employs TRBV10-3 and TRBJ2-7; D uncertain. V was trimmed by 0 bases and J by 7 bases, leaving 10 bases between them. The CDR3 consists of 13 residues. Germline CDR1 is ENHRY and CDR2 is SYGVKD.

The chain links TRBV4-1 to TRBJ2-6, with a possible D match to TRBD2 (6 bases). The CDR3 sequence is 18 residues long. CDR1 is MGHRA and CDR2 is YSYEKL in the germline V gene. Trimming took off 1 base at V and 4 bases at J, with 17 bases between the two ends. CDR3 sequence: CASSQGHSLTRGANVLTF. The DNA of the CDR3 is TGCGCCAGCAGCCAAGGCCACAGCCTGACTAGGGGGGCCAACGTCCTGACTTTC.

The chain couples TRBV4-1 to TRBJ2-5, with D perhaps TRBD2 (6 bases). This CDR3 is built from 16 residues. Trimming removed 5 bases at V and 4 bases at J, with 20 bases between. The germline V gene encodes CDR1 MGHRA and CDR2 YSYEKL. CDR3: CASSKGTPLPPETQYF. CDR3 DNA: TGCGCCAGCAGCAAAGGGACTCCCCTCCCCCCAGAGACCCAGTACTTC.

This clone has only one observation. This chain uses TRBV7-2 with TRBJ2-7; D call uncertain. The CDR3 has 15 amino acids. V lost 5 bases and J 4 bases, leaving 18 bases between the germline ends. CDR1 is SGHTA and CDR2 is FQGNSA in the germline V gene. This chain's CDR3 is CASSPHSPSRYEQYF. In DNA form, the CDR3 reads TGTGCCAGCAGCCCTCATAGCCCTAGTAGGTACGAGCAGTACTTC.

The chain uses TRBV2 and TRBJ1-1, with 9 bases that match TRBD1. Germline trimming cut 4 bases from V and 8 bases from J; bases unmatched to any gene: 8. Germline lookup yields CDR1 SNHLY and CDR2 FYNNEI. The CDR3 is 14 residues long. In nucleotides, the CDR3 is TGTGCCAGCAGTGGGACAGGGGTTCCCTCGGAAGCTTTCTTT. It is translated as CASSGTGVPSEAFF.

V and J are TRBV5-4 and TRBJ2-7; D possibly uses TRBD1 or TRBD2 (6 bases each). V was trimmed by 4 bases and J by 3 bases, leaving 20 bases between them. This CDR3 is 16 amino acids long. Germline-derived CDR1 and CDR2 are SGHNT and YYREEE (reference sequence). The CDR3 DNA follows: TGTGCCAGCAGCCCGAAGGGGGGCAACAAGTTCTACGAGCAGTACTTC. It encodes CASSPKGGNKFYEQYF.

V gene TRBV10-3 combines with J gene TRBJ1-1; 7 bases match TRBD1. The CDR3 is made up of 14 amino acids. Germline lookup yields CDR1 ENHRY and CDR2 SYGVKD. J lost 3 bases, V lost 6 bases, and 7 bases had no gene match. The CDR3 protein is CAISLTGRDTEAFF. The CDR3 coding sequence is TGTGCCATCAGCTTGACAGGGCGAGACACTGAAGCTTTCTTT.

CDR3 amino acids: CASSLTPNTGELFF. CDR3 sequence (DNA): TGTGCCAGCAGCTTAACGCCGAACACCGGGGAGCTGTTTTTT. V gene TRBV7-3 combines with J gene TRBJ2-2; no definite D call. CDR3 length: 14 residues. V was cut by 0 bases and J by 0 bases, with 2 bases left in between. In germline, CDR1 is SGHTA, CDR2 FQGTGA.

On this clone itself: Other DNA sequences from this sample encode an identical CDR3 as well. The V call is TRBV19, the J call TRBJ1-5; D remains unclear. V lost 6 bases and J 0 bases, leaving 6 bases between the germline ends. The germline CDR1 and CDR2 sequences are LNHDA and SQIVND (reference sequence). CDR3 length: 13 amino acids. DNA for the CDR3: TGTGCCAGTAGCCTTAATAGCAATCAGCCCCAGCATTTT. Amino acids: CASSLNSNQPQHF.

This chain joins TRBV30 and TRBJ2-1; no reliable D call. Germline V gene sequence: CDR1 GTSNPN, CDR2 SVGIG (reference sequence). The CDR3 contains 11 residues. V was shortened by 6 bases and J by 4 bases, with 7 bases between the two germline ends. CDR3 protein: CACRDYNEQFF. The CDR3 region has the DNA TGTGCCTGCCGAGATTACAATGAGCAGTTCTTC.

The chain couples TRBV7-9 to TRBJ2-3; a possible D gene is TRBD1 (6 bases). V was cut by 2 bases and J by 4 bases, with 13 bases left in between. This CDR3 is 15 amino acids long. CDR1 is SEHNR, CDR2 FQNEAQ, per germline (reference sequence). The CDR3 protein is CASSLQGPLPDTQYF. Written as DNA, the CDR3 is TGTGCCAGCAGCTTACAGGGGCCGCTGCCAGATACGCAGTATTTT. Drawing the rest from reference TRBV7-9 and TRBJ2-3, the complete variable domain is DTGVSQNPRHKITKRGQNVTFRCDPISEHNRLYWYRQTLGQGPEFLTYFQNEAQLEKSRLLSDRFSAERPKGSFSTLEIQRTEQGDSAMYLCASSLQGPLPDTQYFGPGTRLTVL.

The sample holds a few counts of this clone. The CDR3 DNA reads as TGTGCCAGGCAGGATTCCTATGGCTACACCTTC. This sequence encodes CARQDSYGYTF. This chain connects TRBV6-1 to TRBJ1-2; D gene unclear. Germline V lookup: CDR1 MNHNS, CDR2 SASEGT. With 9 bases removed from V and 4 bases from J, the gap between germline ends came to 9 bases. CDR3 length: 11 residues.

This chain joins TRBV21-1 and TRBJ2-7; TRBD2 reflects the table's D call only, with no check against the DNA. TRBV21-1 is labeled a pseudogene. The CDR3 has 11 amino acids. Written as DNA, the CDR3 is TGTGCCAGCAGCAAACTAGTGGGGCAGTACTTC. Its protein is CASSKLVGQYF.